Following are 27 T cell receptor beta chains from one sample sequenced in a study of siplizumab effects on memory and regulatory T cells. Sequencing used immunoSEQ multiplex PCR; TCRdb keeps in-frame clones, though not all of them. In the table there are tens of thousands of clones, under 95% of which are singletons. Sample: CD8+ T cells sorted from blood. The receptors here all came from a human donor in good health.

The chain joins TRBV29-1 to TRBJ2-5; 12 nucleotides agree with TRBD2. CDR1 and CDR2 from the germline V gene are SQVTM and ANQGSEA. The CDR3 is 13 residues long. The junction had 9 bases not matched to a gene; V was cut back by 6 bases and J by 10 bases. The CDR3 nucleotides read TGCAGCGTAACGGGACTAGCGGGCCGACTCCAGTACTTC. Translation gives CSVTGLAGRLQYF.

This rearrangement joins TRBV6-4 to TRBJ2-3; 10 bases line up with TRBD2. CDR1 MRHNA and CDR2 SNTAGT come from the germline V gene. The CDR3 has 17 amino acids. The V gene end was trimmed by 2 bases and the J gene end by 3 bases; junction bases not matched to a gene: 8. CDR3 protein: CASSDPPGAGGTDTQYF. The CDR3 region has the DNA TGTGCCAGCAGTGACCCTCCTGGAGCGGGGGGGACAGATACGCAGTATTTT.

V usage is TRBV19 and J usage is TRBJ1-5, with a weak D call TRBD1 (6 bases). The V gene's germline CDR1 is LNHDA and CDR2 SQIVND (reference sequence). Deletions cut 3 bases from V and 8 bases from J, with 14 bases between. The length of the CDR3 is 14 residues. The CDR3: CASSMWGHGEPQHF. In nucleotides, the CDR3 is TGTGCCAGTAGTATGTGGGGGCACGGGGAGCCCCAGCATTTT. The full variable domain, with the rest looked up from reference TRBV19 and TRBJ1-5, is DGGITQSPKYLFRKEGQNVTLSCEQNLNHDAMYWYRQDPGQGLRLIYYSQIVNDFQKGDIAEGYSVSREKKESFPLTVTSAQKNPTAFYLCASSMWGHGEPQHFGDGTRLSIL.

V usage is TRBV6-4 and J usage is TRBJ1-2; a weak D match, TRBD1 (5 bases). V lost 4 bases and J 10 bases, leaving 16 bases between the germline ends. CDR3 length: 13 amino acids. The germline gives CDR1 MRHNA, CDR2 SNTAGT. The CDR3 region has the DNA TGTGCCAGCAGTGCGGAAGATACAGGAGACTACACCTTC. It specifies CASSAEDTGDYTF.

The J gene is TRBJ2-7, the V gene TRBV7-2, with 10 bases that match TRBD1. With V trimmed by 5 bases and J by 7 bases, 11 bases remained unmatched. The V gene's germline CDR1 is SGHTA and CDR2 FQGNSA. The length of the CDR3 is 15 residues. Here the CDR3 reads CASSQLRQGAREQYF. The CDR3 DNA sequence: TGTGCCAGCAGCCAATTAAGACAGGGGGCGAGGGAGCAGTACTTC.

The V and J genes are TRBV2 and TRBJ2-1; 11 bases are shared with TRBD1. Germline V CDR1 and CDR2: SNHLY, FYNNEI. The junction had 4 bases not matched to a gene; V was cut back by 2 bases and J by 4 bases. The CDR3 totals 16 residues. CDR3 amino acids: CASSESGQGEYNEQFF. In nucleotides, the CDR3 is TGTGCCAGCAGTGAATCGGGACAGGGGGAATACAATGAGCAGTTCTTC.

V gene TRBV30 combines with J gene TRBJ1-4; 8 nucleotides align to TRBD1. The CDR3 is 12 amino acids. Germline values: CDR1 GTSNPN, CDR2 SVGIG (reference sequence). With 8 bases clipped from V and 10 bases from J, the junction kept 9 bases outside the gene matches. CDR3 in DNA: TGTGCCACGACAGGGGAGTTGGGAAAACTGTTTTTT. Protein sequence: CATTGELGKLFF. Filled out from reference TRBV30 and TRBJ1-4, the complete variable domain reads SQTIHQWPATLVQPVGSPLSLECTVEGTSNPNLYWYRQAAGRGLQLLFYSVGIGQISSEVPQNLSASRPQDRQFILSSKKLLLSDSGFYLCATTGELGKLFFGSGTQLSVL.

Concerning this clone itself: The germline gene is not matched at one end of the junction; a read error may be the cause. V and J are TRBV5-4 and TRBJ1-4; 7 nucleotides match TRBD1. There are 11 residues in the CDR3. The germline V gene encodes CDR1 SGHNT and CDR2 YYREEE (reference sequence). The CDR3 reads CASSLEGQWSF. The CDR3 nucleotides are TGTGCCAGCAGCTTAGAGGGACAGTGGTCTTTT.

This rearrangement joins TRBV9 to TRBJ1-3; 7 bases match TRBD1. CDR3 length: 15 amino acids. Trimming removed 4 bases from V and 1 base from J; junction bases left unmatched: 5. Germline V CDR1 and CDR2: SGDLS, YYNGEE. The CDR3 region has the DNA TGTGCCAGCAGCCCTGGGACAGCTTCTGGAAACACCATATATTTT. It is translated as CASSPGTASGNTIYF.

Here the CDR3 reads CASSPNSGAEYNEQFF. The CDR3 DNA sequence: TGTGCCAGCAGCCCAAATAGCGGGGCGGAGTACAATGAGCAGTTCTTC. The chain joins TRBV7-9 to TRBJ2-1, with 8 bases matching TRBD2. Germline CDR1 SEHNR, CDR2 FQNEAQ (reference sequence). The CDR3 extends over 16 amino acids. V lost 5 bases to trimming and J lost 4 bases; unmatched junction nucleotides: 10.

This chain joins TRBV28 and TRBJ2-5, with D unresolved. CDR3 length: 11 amino acids. V was clipped by 3 bases and J by 5 bases, with 4 bases between them. Per germline, CDR1 MDHEN and CDR2 SYDVKM. Written as DNA, the CDR3 is TGTGCCAGCAGTTTGGGGGAGACCCAGTACTTC. The encoded protein is CASSLGETQYF.

The CDR3 DNA sequence: TGTGCCAGCAGTGAGGGGGGGTTGTCCTACGAGCAGTACTTC. Amino acid sequence: CASSEGGLSYEQYF. The gene calls are TRBV7-6 and TRBJ2-7, with D perhaps matching TRBD2 (7 bases). From germline, CDR1 is SGHVS and CDR2 FNYEAQ. The CDR3 is 14 amino acids. V gave up 6 bases and J gave up 1 base, with 13 bases separating them.

The chain carries TRBV9 and TRBJ2-1, with TRBD1 matching 7 bases. Germline values: CDR1 SGDLS, CDR2 YYNGEE. V gave up 3 bases and J gave up 6 bases; unmatched junction bases: 9. The CDR3 has 15 residues. The CDR3 nucleotides are TGTGCCAGCAGCGCTGACGGGACAGCTATCAATGAGCAGTTCTTC. It translates to CASSADGTAINEQFF. Together with reference TRBV9 and TRBJ2-1, the CDR3 gives the full variable domain: DSGVTQTPKHLITATGQRVTLRCSPRSGDLSVYWYQQSLDQGLQFLIQYYNGEERAKGNILERFSAQQFPDLHSELNLSSLELGDSALYFCASSADGTAINEQFFGPGTRLTVL.

This chain joins TRBV11-1 and TRBJ2-5; D remains unclear. Trimming pared 0 bases from V and 0 bases from J, leaving 8 bases between. This CDR3 comprises 15 residues. Germline loops: CDR1 SGHAT, CDR2 FQDESV (reference sequence). CDR3 coding DNA: TGTGCCAGCAGCTTAGCTTCCCAGTACCAAGAGACCCAGTACTTC. This encodes CASSLASQYQETQYF.

The V gene is TRBV6-1, the J gene TRBJ1-5; tentatively, D is TRBD1 (6 bases). Germline V CDR1 and CDR2: MNHNS, SASEGT. The CDR3 runs to 15 residues. V lost 4 bases, J lost 3 bases, and 13 bases lay in between. The CDR3 DNA reads TGTGCCAGCAGTGGGTCGGACAGATTCAATCAGCCCCAGCATTTT. Amino acid sequence: CASSGSDRFNQPQHF.

The V gene is TRBV6-1, the J gene TRBJ1-1; D perhaps matches TRBD1 (6 bases). The CDR3 runs 15 residues. Per germline, CDR1 MNHNS and CDR2 SASEGT. V lost 6 bases and J 1 base, leaving 15 bases between the germline ends. The chain's CDR3 is CASRGQGVRNTEAFF. The CDR3 nucleotides read TGTGCCAGCAGGGGACAAGGGGTTCGGAACACTGAAGCTTTCTTT.

This chain connects TRBV6-1 to TRBJ1-3, with D tentatively TRBD1 (6 bases). V was shortened by 6 bases and J by 0 bases, with 12 bases between the two germline ends. CDR1 and CDR2 (germline): MNHNS, SASEGT. The CDR3 is made up of 15 amino acids. CDR3 amino acids: CASRDNRVSGNTIYF. For the CDR3, the DNA is TGTGCCAGCAGAGATAACAGGGTCTCTGGAAACACCATATATTTT.

The rearrangement links TRBV7-3 to TRBJ1-1, with D possibly being TRBD1 (5 bases). Germline V gene lookup returns CDR1 SGHTA and CDR2 FQGTGA. Trimming cost V 3 bases and J 0 bases, with 5 bases left between them. This CDR3 is built from 13 residues. CDR3 sequence reads: CASSLTVNTEAFF. The CDR3 DNA sequence: TGTGCCAGCAGCTTGACAGTGAACACTGAAGCTTTCTTT.

The rearrangement links TRBV4-3 to TRBJ2-1; maybe TRBD2 (7 bases). Germline V gives CDR1 LGHNA, CDR2 YSLEER. This CDR3 spans 17 amino acids. The ends were cut back, 0 bases at V and 2 bases at J, with 14 bases in the middle. In DNA form, the CDR3 reads TGCGCCAGCAGCCAAGATCGGGGGCTAGCGGCCTACAATGAGCAGTTCTTC. The encoded protein is CASSQDRGLAAYNEQFF.

The rearrangement joins TRBV11-3 to TRBJ2-7; 7 nucleotides match TRBD1. In germline, CDR1 is SGHNT, CDR2 YENEEA. Losses at the gene ends were 1 base for V and 0 bases for J; bases not matched to a gene: 3. The CDR3 extends over 15 amino acids. CDR3: CASSLVTGYSYEQYF. The CDR3 DNA reads as TGTGCCAGCAGCTTAGTGACAGGGTACTCCTACGAGCAGTACTTC. Drawing the rest from reference TRBV11-3 and TRBJ2-7, the complete variable domain is EAGVVQSPRYKIIEKKQPVAFWCNPISGHNTLYWYLQNLGQGPELLIRYENEEAVDDSQLPKDRFSAERLKGVDSTLKIQPAELGDSAVYLCASSLVTGYSYEQYFGPGTRLTVT.

The chain is built from TRBV7-6 and TRBJ2-7; 10 bases line up with TRBD1. Germline assignment: CDR1 SGHVS and CDR2 FNYEAQ. The CDR3 length is 17 residues. V lost 5 bases and J lost 5; bases outside the gene matches: 15. CDR3 sequence (DNA): TGTGCCAGCAGCCCTACGAGGAGCGGACAGGGGGTCCACGAGCAGTACTTC. Protein sequence: CASSPTRSGQGVHEQYF.

Comment on this clone: Different DNA sequences within this sample yield the same CDR3. V is TRBV5-1 and J is TRBJ1-1, with a possible D match to TRBD1 (5 bases). Germline V gene sequence: CDR1 SGHRS, CDR2 YFSETQ. Trimming pared 0 bases from V and 5 bases from J, leaving 5 bases between. The CDR3 covers 12 residues. The CDR3 nucleotides read TGCGCCAGCAGCTTGGAGGGGACTGAAGCTTTCTTT. It specifies CASSLEGTEAFF.

The chain links TRBV5-6 to TRBJ1-6; tentatively, D is TRBD1 (5 bases). The CDR3 is 13 residues long. Trimming shortened V by 4 bases and J by 15 bases, and 17 bases separated the two germline ends. The V gene's germline CDR1 is SGHDT and CDR2 YYEEEE. The CDR3 DNA is TGTGCCAGCAGCCCCGGGGCAGGGTATCTCCTCCACTTT. Translating it yields CASSPGAGYLLHF.

Points on this clone: This sample also contains other DNA sequences that code for the same CDR3. The chain combines TRBV30 with TRBJ1-6, with TRBD1 matching 8 bases. Trimming took 2 bases from V and 7 from J; bases not matched to a gene: 4. CDR3 size: 14 residues. Germline V gene data show CDR1 as GTSNPN and CDR2 as SVGIG (reference sequence). In DNA, the CDR3 is TGTGCCTGGAGTTCCGGGACAGGAAATTCACCCCTCCACTTT. Protein product: CAWSSGTGNSPLHF.

CDR3 nucleotides: TGTGCCAGCAGCTTATTTTTAGGGAACCAATTCAGACCCCTCCACTTT. Translating it yields CASSLFLGNQFRPLHF. The chain uses TRBV11-2 and TRBJ1-6; D call uncertain. This CDR3 has 16 amino acids. Trimming took off 2 bases at V and 12 bases at J, with 20 bases between the two ends. Germline CDR1 is SGHAT and CDR2 is FQNNGV.

The genes are TRBV9 and TRBJ2-7; tentative D call: TRBD2 (6 bases). Trimming removed 3 bases at V and 7 bases at J, with 17 bases between. This CDR3 has 14 residues. The germline V gene has CDR1 SGDLS and CDR2 YYNGEE. The CDR3: CASSAMRNGGEQYF. The CDR3, as DNA: TGTGCCAGCAGCGCCATGCGGAACGGGGGAGAGCAGTACTTC. Full variable domain (remainder filled in from reference TRBV9 and TRBJ2-7): DSGVTQTPKHLITATGQRVTLRCSPRSGDLSVYWYQQSLDQGLQFLIQYYNGEERAKGNILERFSAQQFPDLHSELNLSSLELGDSALYFCASSAMRNGGEQYFGPGTRLTVT.

V usage is TRBV4-3 and J usage is TRBJ2-1; no clear D. Trimming removed 0 bases at V and 4 bases at J, with 10 bases between. This CDR3 is 15 amino acids long. CDR1 LGHNA and CDR2 YSLEER come from the germline V gene. CDR3 residues: CASSQDFFQYNEQFF. The CDR3 DNA reads TGCGCCAGCAGCCAAGATTTTTTCCAGTACAATGAGCAGTTCTTC.